This T cell receptor (beta chain) was recorded in a study of CD8 T cells in ankylosing spondylitis. MiXCR, run by TCRdb on the 5' RACE reads, gives a single entry per CDR3 protein. The data contain some 250,000 distinct CDR3 sequences, roughly a quarter of them singletons. On this clonotype: Germline and junction disagree at one end, which may indicate a read error.

The CDR3 length is 14 residues. Germline V gene data show CDR1 as DFQATT and CDR2 as SNEGSKA (reference sequence). The V and J genes are TRBV20-1 and TRBJ2-3, with D perhaps matching TRBD2 (6 bases). The source of this sequence is a male donor with ankylosing spondylitis or in good health (not recorded which). Source material: blood, either unsorted or a sorted T cell fraction (not recorded which). CDR3 nucleotides: TGCAGTGCAAGAGGGGCAGGGAGGACAGATACGCAGTATTTT. Amino acid sequence: CSARGAGRTDTQYF.